The 20 T cell receptor beta chains presented below share a single source sample, sequenced in a study of post-analysis software for immune sequencing data. Regarding the study as a whole: Elevated frequency relative to controls characterized several TRBV segments in patients, TRBV5-6, TRBV5-1 and TRBV20-1 among them.

Unique-molecular-identifier-tagged TCR beta cDNA libraries were used. A single record per CDR3 protein comes from TCRdb applying MiXCR to the PCR reads. Of about 540,000 distinct CDR3 sequences in the sample, 34% are singletons; the top ten hold about 5.6%. Their specific antigens are unknown. The sequenced material came from blood. All receptors derive from a girl under 18 with multiple sclerosis.

J is TRBJ2-5 and V is TRBV7-3, with 11 nucleotides matching TRBD2. The CDR3 totals 15 residues. The ends lost 5 bases at V and 5 bases at J; junction bases unmatched: 7. Per germline, CDR1 SGHTA and CDR2 FQGTGA. The CDR3 sequence: CASSVTSGVRETQYF. The CDR3 DNA reads as TGTGCCAGCAGCGTGACTAGCGGGGTTCGGGAGACCCAGTACTTC.

The chain combines TRBV5-1 with TRBJ2-1; D perhaps matches TRBD2 (5 bases). Trimming pared 0 bases from V and 4 bases from J, leaving 14 bases between. CDR1 and CDR2 (germline): SGHRS, YFSETQ. CDR3 size: 16 residues. This chain's CDR3 is CASSLAATGLYNEQFF. Written as DNA, the CDR3 is TGCGCCAGCAGCTTGGCCGCAACGGGATTATACAATGAGCAGTTCTTC.

The CDR3 protein is CASSGFRGDTDTQYF. CDR3 coding DNA: TGTGCCAGCAGCGGTTTCCGGGGGGACACAGATACGCAGTATTTT. The chain has TRBV3-1 and TRBJ2-3, with TRBD2 matching 7 bases. V gave up 5 bases and J gave up 2 bases; unmatched junction bases: 7. Germline V lookup: CDR1 LGHDT, CDR2 YNNKEL (reference sequence). The CDR3 runs 15 residues.

This clonotype was seen only a few times. The J gene is TRBJ1-2, the V gene TRBV6-5; a possible D gene is TRBD1 (5 bases). Germline CDR1 MNHEY, CDR2 SVGAGI. There are 12 residues in the CDR3. Trimming stripped 5 bases from V and 5 bases from J, with 9 bases between. The CDR3 sequence: CASSRGGYGYTF. The CDR3 region has the DNA TGTGCCAGCAGTAGGGGCGGTTATGGCTACACCTTC.

The sample holds a few counts of this clonotype. The rearrangement links TRBV2 to TRBJ2-3; 9 positions agree with TRBD2. V gave up 6 bases and J gave up 2 bases; unmatched junction bases: 6. The CDR3 extends over 15 amino acids. CDR1 and CDR2 from the germline V gene are SNHLY and FYNNEI. In DNA form, the CDR3 reads TGTGCCAGCAGAGTAGCGGGGGCGCTCACAGATACGCAGTATTTT. Protein product: CASRVAGALTDTQYF.

The chain employs TRBV15 and TRBJ2-7, with 11 positions matching TRBD1. The CDR3 sequence is 15 residues long. The ends lost 5 bases at V and 0 bases at J; junction bases unmatched: 3. Looked up from germline, CDR1 is LNHNV and CDR2 is YYDKDF (reference sequence). Written as DNA, the CDR3 is TGTGCCACCAGCCCGGGACAGGGGGACTCCTACGAGCAGTACTTC. It specifies CATSPGQGDSYEQYF.

V usage is TRBV10-3 and J usage is TRBJ1-5; D gene uncertain. The germline V gene encodes CDR1 ENHRY and CDR2 SYGVKD. The V end was cut by 8 bases, the J end by 3 bases, with 8 bases between. This CDR3 is 12 amino acids long. CDR3 loop: CAIGRDNQPQHF. As DNA, the CDR3 is TGTGCCATCGGGCGGGACAATCAGCCCCAGCATTTT.

This clonotype was seen just once. The V call is TRBV5-1, the J call TRBJ2-5; D call uncertain. The DNA matches TRBJ2-7 better at its end, which makes the J call doubtful. The CDR3 sequence is 12 residues long. From germline, CDR1 is SGHRS and CDR2 YFSETQ. The CDR3 bases are TGCGCCAGCAGCTTGGAAGGGATCGAGCAGTACTTC. As protein: CASSLEGIEQYF.

This clonotype was observed a handful of times. The V and J genes are TRBV5-4 and TRBJ1-2; the D gene is possibly TRBD1 (5 bases). Trimming took off 5 bases at V and 7 bases at J, with 15 bases between the two ends. CDR1 is SGHNT, CDR2 YYREEE, per germline (reference sequence). The CDR3 loop spans 13 amino acids. The CDR3 reads CASRPSGGPGYTF. CDR3 DNA: TGTGCCAGCAGACCATCGGGGGGTCCTGGCTACACCTTC.

CDR3 region: CASSQTSGGAGEQYF. CDR3 in DNA: TGTGCCAGCAGTCAAACTAGCGGGGGGGCAGGTGAGCAGTACTTC. The chain combines TRBV2 with TRBJ2-5; 13 bases fit TRBD2. Per germline, CDR1 SNHLY and CDR2 FYNNEI. The junction had 11 bases not matched to a gene; V was cut back by 5 bases and J by 11 bases. The CDR3 extends over 15 amino acids.

The chain is built from TRBV5-1 and TRBJ2-5, with D unclear. Trimming removed 5 bases from V and 5 bases from J, with 10 bases in between. The CDR3 consists of 12 residues. Looked up from germline, CDR1 is SGHRS and CDR2 is YFSETQ. The CDR3 DNA sequence: TGCGCCAGCAGGAATGGTCAGGAGACCCAGTACTTC. This translates into CASRNGQETQYF.

The genes are TRBV18 and TRBJ1-1; no clear D. Germline CDR1 reads KGHSH; CDR2 reads LQKENI. The CDR3 sequence is 15 residues long. The V end lost 2 bases, the J end lost 4 bases, and 14 bases lay between the germline ends. The CDR3 protein is CASSPLVQPRTEAFF. The CDR3 coding sequence is TGTGCCAGCTCACCATTGGTCCAACCGCGCACTGAAGCTTTCTTT.

This chain uses TRBV12-3 or TRBV12-4 with TRBJ2-3; 7 nucleotides line up with TRBD1. The CDR3 consists of 15 residues. V trimming: 7 bases; J trimming: 2 bases; junction bases outside the gene matches: 9. The CDR3 protein is CASTQRDSFTDTQYF. As DNA, the CDR3 is TGTGCCAGCACCCAACGGGACAGTTTCACAGATACGCAGTATTTT.

The gene calls are TRBV7-2 and TRBJ2-1; 9 bases line up with TRBD2. With V trimmed by 1 base and J by 4 bases, 14 bases remained unmatched. This CDR3 contains 19 residues. The germline V gene encodes CDR1 SGHTA and CDR2 FQGNSA. In nucleotides, the CDR3 is TGTGCCAGCAGCTTAGGGGCTTACCATCGCGGGGGGGGATACAATGAGCAGTTCTTC. Amino acid sequence: CASSLGAYHRGGGYNEQFF.

This clonotype was found a few times. The rearrangement links TRBV20-1 to TRBJ1-2, with a weak D call TRBD1 (5 bases). The ends were cut back, 2 bases at V and 4 bases at J, with 11 bases in the middle. Germline values: CDR1 DFQATT, CDR2 SNEGSKA (reference sequence). This CDR3 spans 13 amino acids. The CDR3 sequence is CSARLRDRYGYTF. The CDR3 coding sequence is TGCAGTGCTAGACTCAGGGATCGCTATGGCTACACCTTC.

This clonotype was counted a few times. The chain links TRBV10-3 to TRBJ1-2; tentative D call: TRBD1 (6 bases). CDR1 and CDR2 (germline): ENHRY, SYGVKD. The CDR3 consists of 14 residues. V lost 10 bases, J lost 5 bases, and 20 bases lay in between. DNA of the CDR3: TGTGCCACTGCCGGCCTGGACAGAGAGTATGGCTACACCTTC. Its protein is CATAGLDREYGYTF.

The chain recombines TRBV7-9 with TRBJ1-1; 7 bases align to TRBD1. This CDR3 has 14 amino acids. The J segment lost 6 bases and the V segment lost 4 bases, leaving 8 bases of the junction unmatched. Germline assignment: CDR1 SEHNR and CDR2 FQNEAQ (reference sequence). The CDR3 loop is CASSSRQGSAEAFF. CDR3 bases: TGTGCCAGCAGCTCCAGACAGGGTTCCGCTGAAGCTTTCTTT.

This rearrangement joins TRBV7-9 to TRBJ2-7; the D call may be TRBD1 or TRBD2 (5 bases each). V dropped 6 bases and J dropped 0 bases, with 30 bases sitting between them. The CDR3 has 20 residues. CDR1 is SEHNR and CDR2 is FQNEAQ in the germline V gene (reference sequence). Written as DNA, the CDR3 is TGTGCCAGCAGGCGGATTTTGGTGGACAACGAGGGTACCAGCTCCTACGAGCAGTACTTC. Translating gives CASRRILVDNEGTSSYEQYF.

The chain employs TRBV4-1 and TRBJ2-3; 7 bases match TRBD1. Germline V lookup: CDR1 MGHRA, CDR2 YSYEKL. This CDR3 spans 13 amino acids. After removal of 6 bases from V and 8 bases from J, the junction contained 8 bases not matched to a gene. The chain's CDR3 is CASRVTGSGTQYF. CDR3 DNA sequence: TGCGCCAGCAGGGTGACAGGGTCAGGTACGCAGTATTTT.

This chain links TRBV2 with TRBJ2-5; D unclear. The V end lost 9 bases, the J end lost 0 bases, and 11 bases lay between the germline ends. There are 13 residues in the CDR3. CDR1 SNHLY and CDR2 FYNNEI come from the germline V gene. DNA for the CDR3: TGTGCCAGTGAAAGGTGGCACCAAGAGACCCAGTACTTC. Translating it yields CASERWHQETQYF.